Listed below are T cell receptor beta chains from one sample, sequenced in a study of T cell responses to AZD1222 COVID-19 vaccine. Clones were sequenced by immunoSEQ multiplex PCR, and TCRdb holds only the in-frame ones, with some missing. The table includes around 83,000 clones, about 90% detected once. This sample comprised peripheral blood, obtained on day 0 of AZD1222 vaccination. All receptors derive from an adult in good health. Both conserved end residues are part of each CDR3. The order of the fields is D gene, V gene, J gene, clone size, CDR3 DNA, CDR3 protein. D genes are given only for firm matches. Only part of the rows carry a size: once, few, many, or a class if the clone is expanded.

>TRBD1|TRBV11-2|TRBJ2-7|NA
TGTGCCAGCAGCCCAGGGGGACGCTGGAGTTACGAGCAGTACTTC
CASSPGGRWSYEQYF
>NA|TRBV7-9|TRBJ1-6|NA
TGTGCCAGCAGCCTAGAAAATACCGGGACCTCTCCCCTCCACTTT
CASSLENTGTSPLHF
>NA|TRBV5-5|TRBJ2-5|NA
TGTGCCAGCAGCTACATGGAGACCCAGTACTTC
CASSYMETQYF
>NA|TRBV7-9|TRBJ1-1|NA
TGTGCCAGCAGCTTATCTGGTTCAGCTAACACTGAAGCTTTCTTT
CASSLSGSANTEAFF
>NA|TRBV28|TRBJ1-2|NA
TGTGCCAGCAGGGGGGGGGACGGATTGAACGCTAACTATGGCTACACCTTC
CASRGGDGLNANYGYTF
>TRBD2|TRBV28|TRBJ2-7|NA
TGTGCCAGCAGCCGCCCTCGAGGACTAGCGGGAGTCGAGCAGTACTTC
CASSRPRGLAGVEQYF
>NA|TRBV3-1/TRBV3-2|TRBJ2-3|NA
TGTGCCAGCAGCCAGAACTCAGGTACGCAGTATTTT
CASSQNSGTQYF
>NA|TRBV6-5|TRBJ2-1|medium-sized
TGTGCCAGCAGTTACGAGGGAGGCTCCTACAATGAGCAGTTCTTC
CASSYEGGSYNEQFF
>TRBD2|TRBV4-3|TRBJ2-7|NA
TGCGCCAGCAGCCAAGATAGCCCGCTAGCGGGAGGGACCCTCTCCTACGAGCAGTACTTC
CASSQDSPLAGGTLSYEQYF
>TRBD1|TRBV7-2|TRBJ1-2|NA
TGTGCCAGCAGCAACCGGGACAGGGCTAATGGCTACACCTTC
CASSNRDRANGYTF
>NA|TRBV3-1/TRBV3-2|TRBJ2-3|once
TGTGCCAGCAGCCAGGACTACGGTAGGGGTACGCAGTATTTT
CASSQDYGRGTQYF
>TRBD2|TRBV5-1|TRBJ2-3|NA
TGCGCCAGCAGCCCTCGGACTAGCGGATCCACAGATACGCAGTATTTT
CASSPRTSGSTDTQYF
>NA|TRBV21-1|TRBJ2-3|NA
TGTGCCAGCAGCCCCCGACTAGCGGCGCTCACAGATACGCAGTATTTT
CASSPRLAALTDTQYF
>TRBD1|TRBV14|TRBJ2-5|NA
TGTGCCAGCAGCGACATACAGGGGTGGCAAGAGACCCAGTACTTC
CASSDIQGWQETQYF
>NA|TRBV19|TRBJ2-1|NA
TGTGCCAGCCGCCCCGGAGCGACGGATTACAATGAGCAGTTCTTC
CASRPGATDYNEQFF
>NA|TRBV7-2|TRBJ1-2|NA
TGTGCCAGCAGTAATTTGGGTTATGGCTACACCTTC
CASSNLGYGYTF
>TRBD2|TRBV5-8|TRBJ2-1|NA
TGTGCCAGCAGCTTGTCTAGCGGGGCCTACAATGAGCAGTTCTTC
CASSLSSGAYNEQFF
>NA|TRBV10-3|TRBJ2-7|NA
TGTGCCATCTCCCAGGTTACTTACGAGCAGTACTTC
CAISQVTYEQYF
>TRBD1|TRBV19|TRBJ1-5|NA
TGTGCCAGTCTCGATTACAGGGGCCAGCCCCAGCATTTT
CASLDYRGQPQHF
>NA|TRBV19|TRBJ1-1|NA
TGTGCCAGTAGACCTTCGTCGGGACCGTACTCTGAAGCTTTCTTT
CASRPSSGPYSEAFF
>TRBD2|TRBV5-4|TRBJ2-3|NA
TGTGCCAGCAGTTACGGACTAGCGGGAGTGGGTACGCAGTATTTT
CASSYGLAGVGTQYF
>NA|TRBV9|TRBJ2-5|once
TGTGCCAGCAGCGTAGGGGACACTACCGAGGGAGAGACCCAGTACTTC
CASSVGDTTEGETQYF
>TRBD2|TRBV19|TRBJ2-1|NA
TGTGCCAGTAGGGACTCCGGGACTAGCGTCAATGAGCAGTTCTTC
CASRDSGTSVNEQFF
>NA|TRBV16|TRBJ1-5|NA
TGTGCCAGCAGCCAATACCGGGCGCATAGCAATCAGCCCCAGCATTTT
CASSQYRAHSNQPQHF
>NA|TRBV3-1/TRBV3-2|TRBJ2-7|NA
TGTGCCAGCAGCTTTGGGACTGGGTCCTACGAGCAGTACTTC
CASSFGTGSYEQYF
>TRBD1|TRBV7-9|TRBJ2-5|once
TGTGCCAGCAGCTTCGTCCGGGACAGGACGCAAGAGACCCAGTACTTC
CASSFVRDRTQETQYF
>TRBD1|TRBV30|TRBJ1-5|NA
TGTGCCTGGACCAAAGGGGGACAGGGGAATCAGCCCCAGCATTTT
CAWTKGGQGNQPQHF
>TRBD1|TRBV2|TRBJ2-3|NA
TGTGCCAGCAGTTCACCCGGGACAGGGATGACAGATACGCAGTATTTT
CASSSPGTGMTDTQYF
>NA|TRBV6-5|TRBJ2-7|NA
TGTGCCAGCAGTTCGGCTACCTACGAGCAGTACTTC
CASSSATYEQYF
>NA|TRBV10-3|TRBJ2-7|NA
TGTGCCATCAGTGATTCAGGGCCCTCCTACGAGCAGTACTTC
CAISDSGPSYEQYF
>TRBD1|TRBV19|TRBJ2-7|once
TGTGCCAGTAGGCGGACAGGGGGCTTAAGCTCCTACGAGCAGTACTTC
CASRRTGGLSSYEQYF
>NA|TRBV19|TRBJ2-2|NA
TGTGCCAGTAGTATAGCCGTCGGGAGAATACAGACGAACACCGGGGAGCTGTTTTTT
CASSIAVGRIQTNTGELFF
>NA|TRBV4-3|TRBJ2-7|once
TGCGCCAGCAGCCAGAGAGACTCGGGCGGCTACGAGCAGTACTTC
CASSQRDSGGYEQYF
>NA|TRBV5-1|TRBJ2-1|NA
TGCGCCAGCAGCTTGGGTCGGGAGACCTACAATGAGCAGTTCTTC
CASSLGRETYNEQFF
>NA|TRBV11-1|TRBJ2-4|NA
TGTGCCAGCAGCACAGGAGATAAAAACATTCAGTACTTC
CASSTGDKNIQYF
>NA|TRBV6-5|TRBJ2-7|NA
TGTGCCAGCAGTTACTCCCGGACAGAGTGGCCGTACGAGCAGTACTTC
CASSYSRTEWPYEQYF
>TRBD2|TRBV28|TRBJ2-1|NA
TGTGCCAGCAGCTTACTAGCGGGAGTAGGCAATGAGCAGTTCTTC
CASSLLAGVGNEQFF